A single sample is the source of the 11 T cell receptor beta chains below, sequenced in a study of T-cell reconstitution after alpha-beta-depleted transplantation in children. TCRbeta library preparation incorporated unique molecular identifiers. Using its own MiXCR run on the PCR reads, TCRdb lists one record per CDR3 protein. This sample carries hundreds of thousands of distinct CDR3 sequences, around 7.8% of them seen once, and the ten largest clones take 5% to 8%. Sequences were derived from PBMCs, mostly from graft donor cells, sampled 180 days after TCRalphabeta/CD19-depleted stem cell transplant. The source is a male patient between 5 and 17 years old who had a stem cell transplant for acute lymphoblastic leukemia, so the T cells may come from the graft donor.

This clonotype was seen repeatedly, ten times or more. V and J are TRBV12-3 or TRBV12-4 and TRBJ1-5, with a weak D call TRBD1 (5 bases). V lost 4 bases and J lost 0, with 10 bases in between. This CDR3 region has 15 residues. The CDR3 is CASSYGGVSNQPQHF. The CDR3 bases are TGTGCCAGCAGTTACGGGGGGGTTAGCAATCAGCCCCAGCATTTT.

Ten or more counts support this clonotype. The chain links TRBV4-3 to TRBJ1-3, with 7 bases that match TRBD1. After removal of 0 bases from V and 0 bases from J, the junction contained 5 bases not matched to a gene. This CDR3 has 17 amino acids. CDR1 and CDR2 from the germline V gene are LGHNA and YSLEER. The CDR3 loop is CASSQDIYRGSGNTIYF. Here the CDR3 DNA reads TGCGCCAGCAGCCAAGATATATACAGGGGCTCTGGAAACACCATATATTTT.

This clonotype occurred many times. This chain links TRBV21-1 with TRBJ2-7; the table gives TRBD2 as D, unverified against the DNA. TRBV21-1 is shown as a pseudogene. The CDR3 contains 16 residues. This CDR3 is CASSKYSSGSSNEQYF. The CDR3 region has the DNA TGTGCCAGCAGCAAATATTCTAGCGGGAGTTCTAACGAGCAGTACTTC.

The sample holds many counts of this clonotype. The V and J genes are TRBV6-2 or TRBV6-3 and TRBJ2-7, with 7 bases matching TRBD1. The germline CDR1 and CDR2 sequences are MNHEY and SVGEGT. V shed 1 base, J shed 0 bases, and the junction held 6 bases outside the gene matches. The CDR3 has 16 amino acids. This chain's CDR3 is CASSYFQGVFSYEQYF. The CDR3 nucleotides are TGTGCCAGCAGTTACTTTCAGGGGGTATTCTCCTACGAGCAGTACTTC.

This clonotype is medium-sized. The chain joins TRBV20-1 to TRBJ2-3; TRBD2 agrees at 11 bases. This CDR3 has 14 residues. The J segment lost 3 bases and the V segment lost 6 bases, leaving 5 bases of the junction unmatched. The germline gives CDR1 DFQATT, CDR2 SNEGSKA (reference sequence). The CDR3 protein is CSARSGGATDTQYF. CDR3 DNA sequence: TGCAGTGCCCGTAGCGGGGGGGCGACAGATACGCAGTATTTT.

There are many counts of this clonotype. The V and J genes are TRBV6-5 and TRBJ1-6; D remains ambiguous. Between the trimmed V and J ends, which lost 0 bases and 9 bases, there was a span of 6 bases. Germline assignment: CDR1 MNHEY and CDR2 SVGAGI. This CDR3 comprises 13 residues. The CDR3 sequence: CASSYSVISPLHF. Here the CDR3 DNA reads TGTGCCAGCAGTTACTCGGTGATTTCACCCCTCCACTTT.

This clonotype came up many times. The rearrangement uses TRBV7-6 and TRBJ1-5, with a possible D match to TRBD1 (5 bases). The CDR3 is 15 residues long. The germline V gene encodes CDR1 SGHVS and CDR2 FNYEAQ. Trimming cost V 4 bases and J 4 bases, with 14 bases left between them. CDR3 in amino acids: CASSWGPGSNQPQHF. DNA for the CDR3: TGTGCCAGCAGCTGGGGCCCTGGCTCAAATCAGCCCCAGCATTTT.

This clonotype was found many times. The chain is built from TRBV12-3 or TRBV12-4 and TRBJ2-4; D is possibly TRBD1 (7 bases). V lost 0 bases, J lost 0 bases, and 15 bases lay in between. This CDR3 spans 18 amino acids. This CDR3 is CASSLARDSAIAKNIQYF. The CDR3 DNA follows: TGTGCCAGCAGTTTAGCGCGGGACAGCGCTATAGCCAAAAACATTCAGTACTTC.

In its sample, this clonotype was seen many times. The chain employs TRBV25-1 and TRBJ1-2; D is uncertain. The CDR3 consists of 12 residues. The V gene lost 4 bases and the J gene lost 6 bases, with 9 bases spanning the gap. Germline V gene data show CDR1 as MGHDK and CDR2 as SYGVNS. CDR3 nucleotide sequence: TGTGCCAGCAGTGTCACAGAGAATGGCTACACCTTC. Protein product: CASSVTENGYTF.

This clonotype occurred many times. This chain links TRBV27 with TRBJ2-5, with 11 bases that match TRBD2. The length of the CDR3 is 16 residues. V dropped 5 bases and J dropped 0; count of bases not matched to a gene: 5. Germline CDR1 and CDR2: MNHEY and SMNVEV (reference sequence). CDR3 in DNA: TGTGCCAGCAGTCCCCTAGCGGGAGGTCACCAAGAGACCCAGTACTTC. It yields the protein CASSPLAGGHQETQYF.

This clonotype came up many times. This chain joins TRBV12-3 or TRBV12-4 and TRBJ2-1, with D maybe TRBD1 (6 bases). Trimming took 6 bases from V and 6 from J, leaving 15 bases between them. The CDR3 is 14 amino acids. CDR3 in amino acids: CASSSPGQLNEQFF. CDR3 in DNA: TGTGCCAGCAGCTCCCCCGGACAGCTCAATGAGCAGTTCTTC.